The 13 T cell receptor beta chains reported below all come from one sample, sequenced in a study of blood T cell repertoires in COVID-19. Measured with immunoSEQ multiplex PCR; TCRdb has only the in-frame clones, and not every one. The sample shows almost 85,000 clones, around 89% of them seen only once. Sequenced: PBMCs or T cells enriched from blood (not recorded which). The source is a woman aged 50 to 60 with acute COVID-19.

The chain combines TRBV2 with TRBJ1-2; D is perhaps TRBD1 (5 bases). Germline lookup yields CDR1 SNHLY and CDR2 FYNNEI. The CDR3 length is 13 residues. V lost 2 bases to trimming and J lost 3 bases, with 7 bases between them. CDR3 residues: CASSEQGDYGYTF. The CDR3 nucleotides are TGTGCCAGCAGTGAACAGGGTGACTATGGCTACACCTTC.

This clone occurred a few times. The V and J genes are TRBV28 and TRBJ2-1, with TRBD2 matching over 11 bases. CDR1 and CDR2 from the germline V gene are MDHEN and SYDVKM. The trim removed 6 bases at V and 4 bases at J, leaving 8 bases unmatched. The CDR3 spans 16 residues. CDR3 DNA sequence: TGTGCCAGCAGCCCTCTTTTAGCGGGAGGGTACAATGAGCAGTTCTTC. As protein: CASSPLLAGGYNEQFF. The whole variable domain, filled in from reference TRBV28 and TRBJ2-1, reads DVKVTQSSRYLVKRTGEKVFLECVQDMDHENMFWYRQDPGLGLRLIYFSYDVKMKEKGDIPEGYSVSREKKERFSLILESASTNQTSMYLCASSPLLAGGYNEQFFGPGTRLTVL.

The J gene is TRBJ1-1, the V gene TRBV6-1, with D perhaps matching TRBD1 (6 bases). The V and J ends lost 2 bases and 4 bases respectively, with 14 bases between them. This CDR3 has 15 residues. The germline CDR1 and CDR2 sequences are MNHNS and SASEGT. The chain's CDR3 is CASSELRGSATEAFF. CDR3 nucleotide sequence: TGTGCCAGCAGTGAACTGAGGGGGTCGGCCACTGAAGCTTTCTTT.

The chain combines TRBV20-1 with TRBJ2-5; tentative D call: TRBD2 (6 bases). Per the germline V gene, CDR1 is DFQATT and CDR2 is SNEGSKA (reference sequence). With 3 bases removed from V and 4 bases from J, the gap between germline ends came to 15 bases. This CDR3 region has 14 residues. The CDR3 nucleotides are TGCAGTGCTAGTCTTGAGAAGGGAGGAGAGACCCAGTACTTC. It encodes CSASLEKGGETQYF.

In its sample, this clone was seen a few times. The gene calls are TRBV5-4 and TRBJ2-1; no reliable D call. Germline V gene data show CDR1 as SGHNT and CDR2 as YYREEE (reference sequence). Trimming removed 1 base at V and 6 bases at J, with 17 bases between. CDR3 length equals 16 residues. In DNA, the CDR3 is TGTGCCAGCAGCTTGTCTTACAGTCTTATAACCAATGAGCAGTTCTTC. Its translation is CASSLSYSLITNEQFF.

This clone has only a few counts. The V and J genes are TRBV7-9 and TRBJ2-7, with 7 nucleotides matching TRBD2. Germline V gives CDR1 SEHNR, CDR2 FQNEAQ (reference sequence). Trimming took 4 bases from V and 3 from J; bases not matched to a gene: 12. This CDR3 spans 16 amino acids. The CDR3 nucleotides are TGTGCCAGCAGCTCCACAGGACTAGTTCGGGACTACGAGCAGTACTTC. It yields the protein CASSSTGLVRDYEQYF.

DNA of the CDR3: TGTGCCAGCAGTGAAGTGAGGAATGAAAAACTGTTTTTT. Amino acids: CASSEVRNEKLFF. V is TRBV6-1 and J is TRBJ1-4; no definite D call. The CDR3 spans 13 residues. V was clipped by 1 base and J by 5 bases, with 5 bases between them. Germline values: CDR1 MNHNS, CDR2 SASEGT.

This clone was counted a single time. The chain uses TRBV5-1 and TRBJ2-7; 8 bases are a match to TRBD1. CDR1 is SGHRS, CDR2 YFSETQ, per germline. Unmatched junction bases numbered 12, after V lost 4 bases and J lost 6 bases. The CDR3 spans 15 residues. The CDR3 here is CASSTSGQGAGEQYF. CDR3 bases: TGCGCCAGCAGCACTTCCGGACAGGGTGCGGGCGAGCAGTACTTC.

The CDR3 protein is CASSRTGGYEQYF. The CDR3 bases are TGTGCCAGCAGCCGGACAGGGGGCTACGAGCAGTACTTC. The gene calls are TRBV11-3 and TRBJ2-7; the match to TRBD1 covers 10 bases. Germline V gene lookup returns CDR1 SGHNT and CDR2 YENEEA. J gave up 3 bases and V 5 bases, and 1 base lay outside the gene matches. CDR3 length: 13 amino acids. The full variable domain, completed using reference TRBV11-3 and TRBJ2-7, is EAGVVQSPRYKIIEKKQPVAFWCNPISGHNTLYWYLQNLGQGPELLIRYENEEAVDDSQLPKDRFSAERLKGVDSTLKIQPAELGDSAVYLCASSRTGGYEQYFGPGTRLTVT.

This rearrangement joins TRBV2 to TRBJ1-5; TRBD1 agrees at 7 bases. Germline V gene data show CDR1 as SNHLY and CDR2 as FYNNEI. Unmatched junction bases numbered 7, after V lost 7 bases and J lost 4 bases. CDR3 size: 14 residues. This CDR3 is CASKGDSVNQPQHF. The CDR3 bases are TGTGCCAGCAAAGGGGACAGTGTTAATCAGCCCCAGCATTTT.

This sequence joins TRBV7-3 and TRBJ1-2, with a possible D match to TRBD1 (6 bases). The CDR3 length is 13 residues. Trimming cost V 5 bases and J 6 bases, with 13 bases left between them. CDR1 is SGHTA, CDR2 FQGTGA, per germline. CDR3 protein: CASSLDRMNGYTF. The CDR3 nucleotides are TGTGCCAGCAGCCTCGACAGGATGAATGGCTACACCTTC.

The chain has TRBV27 and TRBJ2-7; TRBD2 aligns across 8 bases. V shed 5 bases, J shed 3 bases, and the junction held 3 bases outside the gene matches. The germline gives CDR1 MNHEY, CDR2 SMNVEV (reference sequence). The CDR3 has 13 residues. The CDR3 nucleotides are TGTGCCAGCAGTCGAACTAGCGGCTACGAGCAGTACTTC. This codes for CASSRTSGYEQYF.

This clone was seen just once. V is TRBV19 and J is TRBJ1-6; D remains unclear. CDR1 is LNHDA, CDR2 SQIVND, per germline (reference sequence). This CDR3 spans 14 amino acids. Trimming shortened V by 5 bases and J by 5 bases, and 10 bases separated the two germline ends. The CDR3 DNA follows: TGTGCCAGTAGTTTCTCACAGAATAATTCACCCCTCCACTTT. It is translated as CASSFSQNNSPLHF.